This TCR beta chain was sequenced in a study of CD8 T cells in ankylosing spondylitis. Germline-derived CDR1 and CDR2 are MNHNS and SASEGT. V lost 11 bases to trimming and J lost 8 bases, with 25 bases between them. The CDR3 is 15 amino acids. TCRdb itself ran the 5' RACE reads through MiXCR, one entry per CDR3 protein. The profile covers 150,000 to 200,000 distinct CDR3 sequences, with about 13% appearing a single time and more than 15% taken by the ten largest. This sequence was found in a male donor with ankylosing spondylitis or in good health (not recorded which). What was sequenced was blood, either unsorted or a sorted T cell fraction (not recorded which). This chain connects TRBV6-1 to TRBJ2-1, with D perhaps matching TRBD1 (6 bases). The CDR3 nucleotides are TGTGCCTCCAAGGTAGGGGGTCGCGGATCAGATGAGCAGTTCTTC. Its translation: CASKVGGRGSDEQFF.